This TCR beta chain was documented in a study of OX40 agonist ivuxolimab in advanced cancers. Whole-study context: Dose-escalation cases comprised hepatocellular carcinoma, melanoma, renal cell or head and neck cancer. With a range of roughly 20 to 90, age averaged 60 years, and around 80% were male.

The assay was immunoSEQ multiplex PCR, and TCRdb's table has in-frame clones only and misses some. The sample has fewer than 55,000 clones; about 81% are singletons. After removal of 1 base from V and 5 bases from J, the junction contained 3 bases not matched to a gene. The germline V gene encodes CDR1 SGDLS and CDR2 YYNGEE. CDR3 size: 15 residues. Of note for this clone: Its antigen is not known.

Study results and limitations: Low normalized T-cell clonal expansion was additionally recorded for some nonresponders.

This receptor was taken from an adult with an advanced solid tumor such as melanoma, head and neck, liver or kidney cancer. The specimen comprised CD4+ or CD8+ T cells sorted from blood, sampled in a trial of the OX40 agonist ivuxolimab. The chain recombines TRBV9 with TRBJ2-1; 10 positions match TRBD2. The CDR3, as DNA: TGTGCCAGCAGCGTAAGCCTAGCGGGGGACAATGAGCAGTTCTTC. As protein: CASSVSLAGDNEQFF.